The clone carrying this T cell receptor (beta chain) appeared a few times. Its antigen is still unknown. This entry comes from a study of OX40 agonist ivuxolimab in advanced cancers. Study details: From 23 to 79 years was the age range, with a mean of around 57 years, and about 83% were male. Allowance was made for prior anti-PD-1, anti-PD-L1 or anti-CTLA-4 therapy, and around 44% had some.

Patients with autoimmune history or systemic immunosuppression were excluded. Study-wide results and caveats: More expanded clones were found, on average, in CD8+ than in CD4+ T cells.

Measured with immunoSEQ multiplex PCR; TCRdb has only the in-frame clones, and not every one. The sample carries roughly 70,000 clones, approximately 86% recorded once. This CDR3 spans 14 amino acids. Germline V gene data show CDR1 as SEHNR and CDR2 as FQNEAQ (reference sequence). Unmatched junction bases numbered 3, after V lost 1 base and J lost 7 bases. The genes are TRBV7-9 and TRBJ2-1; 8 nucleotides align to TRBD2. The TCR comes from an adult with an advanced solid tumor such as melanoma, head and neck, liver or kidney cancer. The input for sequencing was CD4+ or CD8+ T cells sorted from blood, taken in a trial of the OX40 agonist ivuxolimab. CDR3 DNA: TGTGCCAGCAGCTTAGGCGGGGGGCAGAATGAGCAGTTCTTC. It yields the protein CASSLGGGQNEQFF.